This record covers a single T cell receptor (beta chain). The table came from immunoSEQ multiplex PCR; TCRdb's copy has only in-frame clones and leaves some out. This table has 95,000 or so clones, 85% to 95% appearing once. The length of the CDR3 is 18 residues. Germline V CDR1 and CDR2: SGHTA, FQGTGA. J was trimmed by 0 bases and V by 5 bases; bases with no gene match: 9. The record originates from a study of technical replicates of blood from a handful of donors. Sequenced: T cells isolated from PBMCs. The TCR was taken from a human donor in good health. The chain couples TRBV7-3 to TRBJ2-3; 12 bases line up with TRBD2. CDR3 sequence (DNA): TGTGCCAGCAGCCCAACCTCCGGGACTAGCGGGAGCACAGATACGCAGTATTTT. Amino acid sequence: CASSPTSGTSGSTDTQYF.